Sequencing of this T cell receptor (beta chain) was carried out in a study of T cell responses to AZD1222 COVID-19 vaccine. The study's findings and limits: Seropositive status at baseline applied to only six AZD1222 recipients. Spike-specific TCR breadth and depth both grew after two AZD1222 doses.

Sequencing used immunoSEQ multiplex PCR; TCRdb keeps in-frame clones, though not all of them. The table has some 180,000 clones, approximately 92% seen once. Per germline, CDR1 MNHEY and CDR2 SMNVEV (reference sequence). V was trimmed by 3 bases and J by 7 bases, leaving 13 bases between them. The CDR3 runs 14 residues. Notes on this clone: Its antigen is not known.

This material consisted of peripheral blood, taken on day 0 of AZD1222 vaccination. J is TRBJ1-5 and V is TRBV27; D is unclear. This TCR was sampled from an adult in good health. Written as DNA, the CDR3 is TGTGCCAGCAGTTTCGGCAGCCGGGGACAGCCCCAGCATTTT. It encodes CASSFGSRGQPQHF.